One TCR beta chain is described in this entry. Its antigen is still unknown. The RNA input was about 0.5 to 1 ug, and it was reverse transcribed with random hexamers. With immunoSEQ multiplex PCR, TCR beta CDR3 was amplified across 54 Vbeta and 13 Jbeta. TCRdb analysed the immunoSEQ multiplex PCR reads with MiXCR anew, one entry per CDR3 protein. The sample contains 150,000 to 200,000 distinct CDR3 sequences, approximately 96% of which appear only once. This specimen belongs to a study of CD8 T cells in Susac syndrome. Findings and limits, study-wide: Clonal expansion was not seen in any Susac syndrome CD4+ T cell repertoire.

Trimming pared 2 bases from V and 5 bases from J, leaving 4 bases between. There are 11 residues in the CDR3. In germline, CDR1 is GTSNPN, CDR2 SVGIG (reference sequence). CD8+ and CD4+ blood T cells underwent TCR beta sequencing. Bulk CD8+ and CD4+ cells came from magnetic negative isolation; CD8+ TEMRA by FACS. The chain couples TRBV30 to TRBJ2-4; D unresolved. This clonotype was sampled from a human donor with Susac syndrome. The sequenced sample was CD4+ T cells from PBMCs. The CDR3 protein is CAWSTENIQYF. As DNA, the CDR3 is TGTGCCTGGAGTACCGAAAACATTCAGTACTTC.